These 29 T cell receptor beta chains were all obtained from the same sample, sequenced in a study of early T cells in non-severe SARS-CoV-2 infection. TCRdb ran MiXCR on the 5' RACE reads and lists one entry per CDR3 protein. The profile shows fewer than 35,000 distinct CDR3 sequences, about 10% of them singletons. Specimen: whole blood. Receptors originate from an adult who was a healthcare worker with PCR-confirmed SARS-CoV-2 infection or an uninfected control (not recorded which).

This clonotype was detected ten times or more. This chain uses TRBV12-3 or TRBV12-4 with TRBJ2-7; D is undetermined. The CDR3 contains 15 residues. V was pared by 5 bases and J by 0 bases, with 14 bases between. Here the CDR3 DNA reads TGTGCCAGCAGTCTTCCTAGACCGGGCTCCTACGAGCAGTACTTC. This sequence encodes CASSLPRPGSYEQYF.

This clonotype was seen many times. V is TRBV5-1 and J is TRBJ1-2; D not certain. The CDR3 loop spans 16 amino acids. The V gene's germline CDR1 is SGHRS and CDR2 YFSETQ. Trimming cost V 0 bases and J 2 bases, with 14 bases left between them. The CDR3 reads CASSLDQATKNYGYTF. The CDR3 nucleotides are TGCGCCAGCAGCTTGGATCAGGCGACGAAAAACTATGGCTACACCTTC.

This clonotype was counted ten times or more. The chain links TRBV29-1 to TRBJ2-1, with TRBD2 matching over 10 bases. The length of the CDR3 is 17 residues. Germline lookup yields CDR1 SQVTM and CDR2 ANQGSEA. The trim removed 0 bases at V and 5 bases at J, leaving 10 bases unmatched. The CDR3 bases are TGCAGCGTTGAAGATCGGGCTAGCGGGGGCTACAACAATGAGCAGTTCTTC. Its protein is CSVEDRASGGYNNEQFF.

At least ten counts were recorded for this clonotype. The CDR3 region is CSVRTGQSTGELFF. DNA of the CDR3: TGCAGCGTGAGGACAGGGCAGAGCACCGGGGAGCTGTTTTTT. The chain couples TRBV29-1 to TRBJ2-2, with 8 bases that match TRBD1. The CDR3 is 14 residues long. Germline V CDR1 and CDR2: SQVTM, ANQGSEA. V trimming: 6 bases; J trimming: 4 bases; junction bases outside the gene matches: 7.

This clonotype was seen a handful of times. The CDR3 nucleotides read TGCGCCAGCAGCCAAGGAACCCGAGTTCCCCAAGAGACCCAGTACTTC. Its translation is CASSQGTRVPQETQYF. V gene TRBV4-3 combines with J gene TRBJ2-5; D gene ambiguous. V was trimmed by 1 base and J by 1 base, leaving 13 bases between them. This CDR3 is 16 amino acids long. Germline CDR1 reads LGHNA; CDR2 reads YSLEER.

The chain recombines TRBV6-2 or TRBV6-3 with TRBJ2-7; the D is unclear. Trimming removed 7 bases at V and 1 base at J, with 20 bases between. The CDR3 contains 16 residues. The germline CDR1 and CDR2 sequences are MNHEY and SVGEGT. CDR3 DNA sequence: TGTGCCAGCAACCTAACTCCCGGCCCAATATCCTACGAGCAGTACTTC. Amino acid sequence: CASNLTPGPISYEQYF.

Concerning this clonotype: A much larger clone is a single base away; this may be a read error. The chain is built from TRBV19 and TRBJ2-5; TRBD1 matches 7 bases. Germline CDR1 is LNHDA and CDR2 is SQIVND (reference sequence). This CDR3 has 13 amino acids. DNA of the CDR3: TGTGTCAGTAGATGGGACAGACTAGAGACCCAGTACTTC. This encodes CVSRWDRLETQYF. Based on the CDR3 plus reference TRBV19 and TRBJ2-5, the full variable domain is DGGITQSPKYLFRKEGQNVTLSCEQNLNHDAMYWYRQDPGQGLRLIYYSQIVNDFQKGDIAEGYSVSREKKESFPLTVTSAQKNPTAFYLCVSRWDRLETQYFGPGTRLLVL.

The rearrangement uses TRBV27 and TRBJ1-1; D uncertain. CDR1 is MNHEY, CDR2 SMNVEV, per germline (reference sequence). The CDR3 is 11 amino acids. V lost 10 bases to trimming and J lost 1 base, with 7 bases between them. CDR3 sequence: CATVENTEAFF. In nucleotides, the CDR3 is TGTGCCACGGTAGAGAACACTGAAGCTTTCTTT.

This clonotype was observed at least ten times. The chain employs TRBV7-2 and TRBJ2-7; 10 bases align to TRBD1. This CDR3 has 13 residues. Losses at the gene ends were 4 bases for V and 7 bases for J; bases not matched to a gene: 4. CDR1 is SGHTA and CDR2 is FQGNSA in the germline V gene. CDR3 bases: TGTGCCAGCAGCTCCTGGGACAGGGGAGAGCAGTACTTC. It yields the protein CASSSWDRGEQYF.

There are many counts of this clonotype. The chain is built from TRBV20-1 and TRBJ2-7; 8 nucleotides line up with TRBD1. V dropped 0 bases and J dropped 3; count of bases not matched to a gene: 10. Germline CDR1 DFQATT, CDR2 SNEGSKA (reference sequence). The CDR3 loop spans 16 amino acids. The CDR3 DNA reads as TGCAGTGCTAGAGAGGGGGGCAGGGGGCTTCTCTACGAGCAGTACTTC. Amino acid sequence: CSAREGGRGLLYEQYF.

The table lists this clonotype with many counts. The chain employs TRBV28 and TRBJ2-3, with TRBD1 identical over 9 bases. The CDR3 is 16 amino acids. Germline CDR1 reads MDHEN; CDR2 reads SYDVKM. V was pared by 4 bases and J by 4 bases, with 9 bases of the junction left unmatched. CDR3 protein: CASSSPGTGFPDTQYF. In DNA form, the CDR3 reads TGTGCCAGCAGTTCTCCCGGGACAGGGTTCCCAGATACGCAGTATTTT.

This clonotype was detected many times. The CDR3 nucleotides are TGTGCCAGCAGCACCCCGGGACAGAACTCTGGGGCCAACGTCCTGACTTTC. Translating gives CASSTPGQNSGANVLTF. The chain carries TRBV21-1 and TRBJ2-6; the table's D gene call, TRBD1, was not cross checked with the DNA. TRBV21-1 is labeled a pseudogene. The CDR3 is 17 amino acids.

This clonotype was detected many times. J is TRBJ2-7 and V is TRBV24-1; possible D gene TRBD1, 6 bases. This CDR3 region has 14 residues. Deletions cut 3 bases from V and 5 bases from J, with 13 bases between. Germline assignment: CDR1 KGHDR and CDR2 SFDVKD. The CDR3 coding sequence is TGTGCCACCAGTGATCGTCAGGGGCCCCACGAGCAGTACTTC. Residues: CATSDRQGPHEQYF.

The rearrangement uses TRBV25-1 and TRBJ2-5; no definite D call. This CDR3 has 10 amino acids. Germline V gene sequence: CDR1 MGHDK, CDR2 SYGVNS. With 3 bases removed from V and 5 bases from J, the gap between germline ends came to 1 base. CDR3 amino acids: CASSEETQYF. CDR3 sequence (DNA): TGTGCCAGCAGTGAGGAGACCCAGTACTTC.

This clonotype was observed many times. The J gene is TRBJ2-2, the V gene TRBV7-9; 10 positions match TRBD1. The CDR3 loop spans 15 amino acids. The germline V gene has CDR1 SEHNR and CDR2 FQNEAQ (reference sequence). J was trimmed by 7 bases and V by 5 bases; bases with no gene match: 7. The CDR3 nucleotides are TGTGCCAGCAGCAAGGGACAGGGGAGTCTCGGGGAGCTGTTTTTT. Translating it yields CASSKGQGSLGELFF.

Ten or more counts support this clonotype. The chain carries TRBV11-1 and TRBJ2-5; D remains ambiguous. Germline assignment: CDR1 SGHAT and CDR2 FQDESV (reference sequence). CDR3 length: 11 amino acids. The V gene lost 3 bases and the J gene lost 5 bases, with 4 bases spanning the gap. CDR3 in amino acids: CASSLLETQYF. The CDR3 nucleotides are TGTGCCAGCAGCTTGTTGGAGACCCAGTACTTC.

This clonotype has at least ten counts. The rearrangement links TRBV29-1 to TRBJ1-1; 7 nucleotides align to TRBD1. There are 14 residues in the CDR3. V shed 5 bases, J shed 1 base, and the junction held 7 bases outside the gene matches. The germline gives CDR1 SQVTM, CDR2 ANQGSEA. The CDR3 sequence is CSVRSDRRNTEAFF. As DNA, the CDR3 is TGCAGCGTTCGGTCGGACAGGAGGAACACTGAAGCTTTCTTT.

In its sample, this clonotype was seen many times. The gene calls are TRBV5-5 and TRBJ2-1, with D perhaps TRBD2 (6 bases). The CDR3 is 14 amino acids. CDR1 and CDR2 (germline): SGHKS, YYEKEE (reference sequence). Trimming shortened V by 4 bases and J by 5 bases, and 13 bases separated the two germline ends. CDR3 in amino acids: CASSLWGVHNEQFF. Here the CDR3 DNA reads TGTGCCAGCAGCCTATGGGGGGTTCACAATGAGCAGTTCTTC.

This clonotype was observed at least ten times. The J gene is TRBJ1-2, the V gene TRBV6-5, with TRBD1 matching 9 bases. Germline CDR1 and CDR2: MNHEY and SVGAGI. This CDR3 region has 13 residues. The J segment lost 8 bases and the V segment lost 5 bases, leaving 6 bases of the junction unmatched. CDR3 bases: TGTGCCAGCAGTCCGGGACAGGGTGGGGGCTACACCTTC. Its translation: CASSPGQGGGYTF.

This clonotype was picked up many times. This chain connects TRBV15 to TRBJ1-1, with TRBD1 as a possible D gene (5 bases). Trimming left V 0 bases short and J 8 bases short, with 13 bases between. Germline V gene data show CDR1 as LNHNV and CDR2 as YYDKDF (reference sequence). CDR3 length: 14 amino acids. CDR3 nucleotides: TGTGCCACCAGCAGAGATCGTGGGGGGAGCGAAGCTTTCTTT. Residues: CATSRDRGGSEAFF.

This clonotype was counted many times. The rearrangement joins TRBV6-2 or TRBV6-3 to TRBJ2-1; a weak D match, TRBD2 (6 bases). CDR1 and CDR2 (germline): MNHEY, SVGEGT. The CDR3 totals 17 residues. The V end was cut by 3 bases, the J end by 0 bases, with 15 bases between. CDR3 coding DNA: TGTGCCAGCAGTTATTCAGGCGGGGTCCGCTCCTACAATGAGCAGTTCTTC. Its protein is CASSYSGGVRSYNEQFF.

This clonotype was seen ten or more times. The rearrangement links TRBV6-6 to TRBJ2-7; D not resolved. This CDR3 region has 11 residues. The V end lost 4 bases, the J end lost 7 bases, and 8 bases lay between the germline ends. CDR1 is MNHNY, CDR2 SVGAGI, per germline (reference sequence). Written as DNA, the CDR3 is TGTGCCAGCAGTTCCCTCAGGGAGCAGTACTTC. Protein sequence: CASSSLREQYF.

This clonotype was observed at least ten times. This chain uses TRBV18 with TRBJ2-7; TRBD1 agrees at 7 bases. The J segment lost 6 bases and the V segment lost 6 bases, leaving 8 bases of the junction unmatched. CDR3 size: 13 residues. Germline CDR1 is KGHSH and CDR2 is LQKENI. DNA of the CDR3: TGTGCCAGCTCGCCGGGACAGTCGGTCGAGCAGTACTTC. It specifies CASSPGQSVEQYF.

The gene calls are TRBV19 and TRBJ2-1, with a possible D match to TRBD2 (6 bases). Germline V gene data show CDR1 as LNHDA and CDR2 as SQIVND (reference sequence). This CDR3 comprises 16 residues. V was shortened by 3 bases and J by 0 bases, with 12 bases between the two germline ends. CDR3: CASSILLATSYNEQFF. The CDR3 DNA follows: TGTGCCAGTAGTATTCTCCTAGCGACCTCCTACAATGAGCAGTTCTTC. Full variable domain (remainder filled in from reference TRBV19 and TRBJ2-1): DGGITQSPKYLFRKEGQNVTLSCEQNLNHDAMYWYRQDPGQGLRLIYYSQIVNDFQKGDIAEGYSVSREKKESFPLTVTSAQKNPTAFYLCASSILLATSYNEQFFGPGTRLTVL.

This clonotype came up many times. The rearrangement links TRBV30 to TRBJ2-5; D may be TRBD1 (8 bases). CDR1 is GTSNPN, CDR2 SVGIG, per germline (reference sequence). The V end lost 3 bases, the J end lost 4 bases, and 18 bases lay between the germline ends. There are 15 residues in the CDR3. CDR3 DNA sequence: TGTGCCTGGAGGGACAAAAACAGGGGGGGAGAGACCCAGTACTTC. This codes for CAWRDKNRGGETQYF.

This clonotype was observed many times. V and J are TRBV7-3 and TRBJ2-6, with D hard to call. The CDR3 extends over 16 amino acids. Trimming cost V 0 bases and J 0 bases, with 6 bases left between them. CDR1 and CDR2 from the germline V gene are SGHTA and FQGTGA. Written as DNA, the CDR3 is TGTGCCAGCAGCTTAACAGGTCTCTCTGGGGCCAACGTCCTGACTTTC. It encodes CASSLTGLSGANVLTF.

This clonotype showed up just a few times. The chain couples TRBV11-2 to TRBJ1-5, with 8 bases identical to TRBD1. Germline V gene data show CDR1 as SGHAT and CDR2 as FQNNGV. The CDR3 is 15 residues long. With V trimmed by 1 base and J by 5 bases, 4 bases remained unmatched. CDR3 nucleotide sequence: TGTGCCAGCAGCTTAGGGACAGGGTCGCATCAGCCCCAGCATTTT. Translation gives CASSLGTGSHQPQHF.

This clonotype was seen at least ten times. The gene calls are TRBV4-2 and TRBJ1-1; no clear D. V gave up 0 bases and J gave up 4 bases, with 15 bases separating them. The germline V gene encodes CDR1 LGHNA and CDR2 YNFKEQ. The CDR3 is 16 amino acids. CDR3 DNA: TGTGCCAGCAGCCAAGAACTCGACATGTGGGGCACTGAAGCTTTCTTT. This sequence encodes CASSQELDMWGTEAFF.

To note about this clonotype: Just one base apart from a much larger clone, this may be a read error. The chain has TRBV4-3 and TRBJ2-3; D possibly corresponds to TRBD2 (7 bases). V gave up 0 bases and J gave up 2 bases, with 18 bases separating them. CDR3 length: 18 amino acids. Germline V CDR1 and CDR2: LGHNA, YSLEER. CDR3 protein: CASSQDRRRGAATDTQYF. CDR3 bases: TGCGCCAGCAGCCAAGATCGGCGTCGGGGGGCAGCCACAGATACGCAGTATTTT.